The next 22 T cell receptor beta chains were all read from a single sample in a study of human T cells and chemical hapten exposure. MiXCR was run by TCRdb on the RACE reads, yielding one entry per CDR3 protein. The table has some 250,000 distinct CDR3 sequences, around 7% seen once; the top ten hold 1.2%. Time point here: pre-sensitization, week 0. Treatment in this sample: therapeutic diphenylcyclopropenone sensitization with weekly scalp DPC. The material sequenced was whole blood, taken in connection with sensitization to the hapten diphenylcyclopropenone (DPC). The source of these receptors is a man in his late teens or twenties with alopecia areata. Some clones in this sample may be carry-over from other donors' samples.

In this sample, this clonotype turned up many times. The DNA for the CDR3 is TGTGCCAGCAGTTTATTAGGCGGGGGGGGTCCCGATGAGCAGTTCTTC. Protein: CASSLLGGGGPDEQFF. The chain is built from TRBV28 and TRBJ2-1; 9 bases line up with TRBD2. CDR1 and CDR2 from the germline V gene are MDHEN and SYDVKM. The CDR3 is 16 amino acids. J gave up 8 bases and V 1 base, and 9 bases lay outside the gene matches.

This clonotype was detected a few times. The chain has TRBV5-6 and TRBJ2-3; D gene uncertain. The CDR3 is 15 residues long. CDR1 and CDR2 from the germline V gene are SGHDT and YYEEEE. The V gene lost 4 bases and the J gene lost 6 bases, with 18 bases spanning the gap. CDR3 bases: TGTGCCAGCAGCCCCCGTCCTGGCTCGATGGATACGCAGTATTTT. Translation gives CASSPRPGSMDTQYF. The full variable domain, its missing parts supplied by reference TRBV5-6 and TRBJ2-3, is DAGVTQSPTHLIKTRGQQVTLRCSPKSGHDTVSWYQQALGQGPQFIFQYYEEEERQRGNFPDRFSGHQFPNYSSELNVNALLLGDSALYLCASSPRPGSMDTQYFGPGTRLTVL.

This clonotype appeared a few times. The chain's CDR3 is CASSSGEKEKLFF. CDR3 bases: TGTGCCAGCAGCTCCGGGGAGAAAGAAAAACTGTTTTTT. The chain couples TRBV7-2 to TRBJ1-4, with D unclear. The CDR3 has 13 residues. V gave up 4 bases and J gave up 8 bases, with 11 bases separating them. CDR1 and CDR2 (germline): SGHTA, FQGNSA.

The rearrangement joins TRBV18 to TRBJ1-6, with 9 bases aligning to TRBD1. The CDR3 extends over 15 amino acids. Germline values: CDR1 KGHSH, CDR2 LQKENI. J gave up 7 bases and V 2 bases, and 3 bases lay outside the gene matches. CDR3: CASSPEQGANSPLHF. CDR3 coding DNA: TGTGCCAGCTCACCAGAACAGGGGGCCAATTCACCCCTCCACTTT. Drawing the rest from reference TRBV18 and TRBJ1-6, the complete variable domain is NAGVMQNPRHLVRRRGQEARLRCSPMKGHSHVYWYRQLPEEGLKFMVYLQKENIIDESGMPKERFSAEFPKEGPSILRIQQVVRGDSAAYFCASSPEQGANSPLHFGNGTRLTVT.

This clonotype was seen only a few times. The chain combines TRBV6-2 or TRBV6-3 with TRBJ1-2; TRBD1 is a possible D gene (5 bases). CDR1 and CDR2 from the germline V gene are MNHEY and SVGEGT. Trimming shortened V by 7 bases and J by 4 bases, and 13 bases separated the two germline ends. The CDR3 consists of 13 residues. The CDR3 loop is CASTRDGIYGYTF. The CDR3 DNA sequence: TGTGCCAGCACCCGGGACGGCATCTATGGCTACACCTTC.

This clonotype came up a few times. The rearrangement links TRBV7-9 to TRBJ2-3, with 10 bases fitting TRBD2. V lost 7 bases, J lost 4 bases, and 8 bases stayed unmatched. The CDR3 spans 15 residues. Germline V gene lookup returns CDR1 SEHNR and CDR2 FQNEAQ (reference sequence). The CDR3 sequence: CASTPLAGRADTQYF. CDR3 nucleotide sequence: TGTGCCAGCACCCCACTAGCGGGACGCGCAGATACGCAGTATTTT.

This clonotype was counted at least ten times. This chain joins TRBV6-6 and TRBJ1-2; 7 bases are a match to TRBD1. The V segment lost 5 bases and the J segment 0 bases; nucleotides outside the gene matches: 6. This CDR3 spans 15 amino acids. CDR1 and CDR2 from the germline V gene are MNHNY and SVGAGI (reference sequence). The CDR3 reads CASSPGTATNYGYTF. The CDR3 bases are TGTGCCAGCAGTCCGGGGACAGCCACTAACTATGGCTACACCTTC.

CDR3 DNA: TGTGCCAGCTCACAGACATTTACCAGGAACACTGAAGCTTTCTTT. This codes for CASSQTFTRNTEAFF. The chain joins TRBV18 to TRBJ1-1; D gene uncertain. The CDR3 runs to 15 residues. Germline V CDR1 and CDR2: KGHSH, LQKENI. Trimming took off 4 bases at V and 1 base at J, with 13 bases between the two ends.

V gene TRBV9 combines with J gene TRBJ2-3; 11 nucleotides align to TRBD1. CDR1 and CDR2 from the germline V gene are SGDLS and YYNGEE. The CDR3 sequence is 17 residues long. J gave up 1 base and V 4 bases, and 8 bases lay outside the gene matches. This CDR3 reads CASSLTPGQGGTDTQYF. CDR3 coding DNA: TGTGCCAGCAGCCTTACGCCGGGACAGGGGGGCACAGATACGCAGTATTTT.

The sample holds many counts of this clonotype. A junction end diverges from the germline sequence, so it may reflect a read error. The chain carries TRBV28 and TRBJ1-6, with TRBD1 matching over 7 bases. The CDR3 is 18 amino acids. CDR1 and CDR2 from the germline V gene are MDHEN and SYDVKM. This CDR3 is CASSLAGTVSSYNSPLPF. The CDR3 DNA sequence: TGTGCCAGCAGTTTAGCCGGGACAGTGAGCTCCTATAATTCACCCCTCCCCTTT.

Points on this clonotype: The junction and the germline gene differ at one end; a read error may be behind it. J is TRBJ2-6 and V is TRBV7-9; D unresolved. Germline CDR1 SEHNR, CDR2 FQNEAQ (reference sequence). The CDR3 totals 17 residues. CDR3 coding DNA: TGTACCAGCAGCTTAGGGCCCGCTTACTCTGGGGCCAACGTCCTGACTTTC. Translated: CTSSLGPAYSGANVLTF.

This clonotype was detected a few times. The chain joins TRBV7-6 to TRBJ1-1; D unclear. There are 13 residues in the CDR3. Between the trimmed V and J ends, which lost 7 bases and 1 base, there was a span of 10 bases. Germline CDR1 SGHVS, CDR2 FNYEAQ. CDR3 in DNA: TGTGCCAGCAACCCCTTACAGAACACTGAAGCTTTCTTT. This sequence encodes CASNPLQNTEAFF.

This chain connects TRBV6-2 or TRBV6-3 to TRBJ2-2, with TRBD1 matching over 11 bases. V shed 6 bases, J shed 6 bases, and the junction held 6 bases outside the gene matches. Germline values: CDR1 MNHEY, CDR2 SVGEGT. The CDR3 extends over 15 amino acids. This CDR3 reads CASRWTGGAAGELFF. In DNA form, the CDR3 reads TGTGCCAGCAGGTGGACAGGGGGCGCAGCCGGGGAGCTGTTTTTT.

This clonotype showed up just a few times. The chain's CDR3 is CASSFLDRVHETQYF. The DNA of the CDR3 is TGTGCCAGCAGTTTTTTGGACAGGGTTCACGAGACCCAGTACTTC. The chain combines TRBV28 with TRBJ2-5; TRBD1 matches at 8 bases. V lost 3 bases, J lost 5 bases, and 8 bases stayed unmatched. Germline lookup yields CDR1 MDHEN and CDR2 SYDVKM. The CDR3 totals 15 residues.

This clonotype came up many times. The chain carries TRBV29-1 and TRBJ2-1; perhaps TRBD2 as D (6 bases). The CDR3 covers 17 residues. Trimming cost V 8 bases and J 2 bases, with 25 bases left between them. The germline CDR1 and CDR2 sequences are SQVTM and ANQGSEA. The CDR3: CSPLLARRGITYNEQFF. DNA for the CDR3: TGCAGCCCCCTTTTAGCTCGGCGGGGTATCACCTACAATGAGCAGTTCTTC.

V usage is TRBV18 and J usage is TRBJ1-6; no definite D call. V was trimmed by 4 bases and J by 10 bases, leaving 17 bases between them. Germline V lookup: CDR1 KGHSH, CDR2 LQKENI. The CDR3 contains 15 residues. The CDR3 nucleotides are TGTGCCAGCTCACGTCTCGACGGGGAAGCCTCACCCCTCCACTTT. Residues: CASSRLDGEASPLHF.

This clonotype was detected many times. The V call is TRBV3-1, the J call TRBJ1-6, with TRBD1 as a possible D gene (6 bases). V lost 1 base and J 7 bases, leaving 14 bases between the germline ends. This CDR3 has 16 amino acids. Germline loops: CDR1 LGHDT, CDR2 YNNKEL (reference sequence). CDR3 region: CASSQGLGDKNSPLHF. DNA of the CDR3: TGTGCCAGCAGCCAAGGGCTGGGGGACAAGAATTCACCCCTCCACTTT.

The chain uses TRBV4-2 and TRBJ1-1; no clear D gene. The length of the CDR3 is 13 residues. Trimming removed 1 base at V and 6 bases at J, with 9 bases between. Germline assignment: CDR1 LGHNA and CDR2 YNFKEQ. The CDR3 DNA sequence: TGTGCCAGCAGCCAAGGGACGGCGTCTGAAGCTTTCTTT. Translating it yields CASSQGTASEAFF.

This clonotype was recorded a few times. J is TRBJ1-1 and V is TRBV25-1; 8 bases are shared with TRBD1. The CDR3 extends over 14 amino acids. Trimming took 8 bases from V and 5 from J; bases not matched to a gene: 10. Germline CDR1 is MGHDK and CDR2 is SYGVNS. The chain's CDR3 is CASGAGGWGTEAFF. CDR3 nucleotide sequence: TGTGCCAGCGGAGCAGGGGGCTGGGGGACTGAAGCTTTCTTT.

The rearrangement uses TRBV7-2 and TRBJ1-6, with D unclear. Germline V gene lookup returns CDR1 SGHTA and CDR2 FQGNSA. Trimming stripped 1 base from V and 7 bases from J, with 8 bases between. This CDR3 spans 14 amino acids. The DNA of the CDR3 is TGTGCCAGCAGCTTAGTGGTGCTGAATTCACCCCTCCACTTT. The encoded protein is CASSLVVLNSPLHF.

The chain is built from TRBV20-1 and TRBJ1-2; perhaps TRBD1 as D (5 bases). CDR3 length equals 13 residues. V was pared by 0 bases and J by 3 bases, with 8 bases between. The germline V gene encodes CDR1 DFQATT and CDR2 SNEGSKA (reference sequence). CDR3 protein: CSAREPRDYGYTF. For the CDR3, the DNA is TGCAGTGCTAGAGAGCCCAGGGACTATGGCTACACCTTC.

In its sample, this clonotype was seen a few times. The genes are TRBV27 and TRBJ2-1; maybe TRBD2 (6 bases). This CDR3 spans 15 amino acids. Trimming stripped 5 bases from V and 7 bases from J, with 18 bases between. Per the germline V gene, CDR1 is MNHEY and CDR2 is SMNVEV (reference sequence). The CDR3 here is CASSGRDRVENEQFF. The CDR3 DNA reads as TGTGCCAGCAGTGGGCGGGACCGAGTCGAAAATGAGCAGTTCTTC.